A selection of T cell receptor beta chains follows, all from one sample in a study of neoadjuvant anti-PD-1 for oral cavity cancer. Profiled with immunoSEQ multiplex PCR; TCRdb holds only in-frame clones, not every one. The sample holds under 20,000 clones, approximately 79% seen once. Sample: PBMCs, taken before nivolumab (anti-PD-1) treatment. Receptor source: a person aged 35-79 years with oral cavity squamous cell carcinoma. The CDR3 runs from the conserved cysteine through the conserved F or W. D genes are given only for firm matches. Where a row states a size, it is once, few, many or the class of an expanded clone; other rows omit it.

size: few; J: TRBJ2-7; V: TRBV5-6; D: TRBD2; CDR3: CASSVGGEQYF; DNA: TGTGCCAGCAGCGTCGGGGGGGAGCAGTACTTC
size: NA; J: TRBJ2-2; V: TRBV30; D: NA; CDR3: CAGRWGHITGELFF; DNA: TGTGCCGGAAGGTGGGGACACATAACCGGGGAGCTGTTTTTT
size: few; J: TRBJ1-5; V: TRBV7-9; D: NA; CDR3: CASSLEYGGSSNQPQHF; DNA: TGTGCCAGCAGCTTAGAGTATGGGGGAAGTAGCAATCAGCCCCAGCATTTT
size: NA; J: TRBJ2-2; V: TRBV25-1; D: NA; CDR3: CASSAQRQNPTNTGELFF; DNA: TGTGCCAGCAGTGCCCAACGACAGAATCCAACGAACACCGGGGAGCTGTTTTTT
size: NA; J: TRBJ1-5; V: TRBV6-1; D: NA; CDR3: CASNVSPNSNQPQHF; DNA: TGTGCCAGCAATGTAAGTCCCAATAGCAATCAGCCCCAGCATTTT
size: NA; J: TRBJ2-7; V: TRBV15; D: TRBD2; CDR3: CATSRESHGRRTAYEQYF; DNA: TGTGCCACCAGCAGAGAGAGTCACGGGAGGCGTACCGCCTACGAGCAGTACTTC
size: NA; J: TRBJ2-2; V: TRBV6-1; D: NA; CDR3: CASSEIFGQSVDGF; DNA: TGTGCCAGCAGTGAAATCTTCGGACAGTCCGTTGACGGCTTT
size: few; J: TRBJ2-1; V: TRBV7-2; D: TRBD2; CDR3: CASSLAFGTSGRLAHEQFF; DNA: TGTGCCAGCAGCTTAGCGTTTGGGACTAGCGGGCGCCTAGCCCATGAGCAGTTCTTC
size: NA; J: TRBJ1-3; V: TRBV2; D: TRBD1; CDR3: CAGTGVGNTIYF; DNA: TGTGCCGGCACAGGGGTTGGAAACACCATATATTTT
size: NA; J: TRBJ1-1; V: TRBV6-5; D: NA; CDR3: CASSEQIRTEAFF; DNA: TGTGCCAGCAGTGAACAGATTAGAACTGAAGCTTTCTTT
size: NA; J: TRBJ2-3; V: TRBV28; D: NA; CDR3: CASSLFGTQYF; DNA: TGTGCCAGCAGTTTATTCGGTACGCAGTATTTT
size: NA; J: TRBJ2-1; V: TRBV5-6; D: NA; CDR3: CASSLRVTLRYNEQFF; DNA: TGTGCCAGCAGCTTGAGGGTGACGTTGCGGTACAATGAGCAGTTCTTC
size: NA; J: TRBJ2-7; V: TRBV7-3; D: NA; CDR3: CASSYSKGPSSYEQYF; DNA: TGTGCCAGCAGCTATAGTAAGGGGCCTTCCTCCTACGAGCAGTACTTC
size: NA; J: TRBJ2-7; V: TRBV5-6; D: NA; CDR3: CASSSPWEQYF; DNA: TGTGCCAGCAGCTCCCCCTGGGAGCAGTACTTC
size: NA; J: TRBJ2-2; V: TRBV5-1; D: NA; CDR3: CASSLDPKTGELFF; DNA: TGCGCCAGCAGCTTGGACCCTAAGACCGGGGAGCTGTTTTTT
size: NA; J: TRBJ2-7; V: TRBV6-6; D: TRBD1; CDR3: CASSLQGDEQYF; DNA: TGTGCCAGCAGTCTACAGGGGGACGAGCAGTACTTC
size: NA; J: TRBJ1-1; V: TRBV5-4; D: TRBD1; CDR3: CASSLPPNRGNTEAFF; DNA: TGTGCCAGCAGCTTGCCCCCTAACAGGGGAAACACTGAAGCTTTCTTT
size: NA; J: TRBJ2-1; V: TRBV27; D: NA; CDR3: CASSLGSGPYNEQFF; DNA: TGTGCCAGCAGTTTGGGGTCAGGGCCCTACAATGAGCAGTTCTTC
size: NA; J: TRBJ1-3; V: TRBV6-1; D: NA; CDR3: CASSSHGSGNTIYF; DNA: TGTGCCAGCAGTTCCCACGGGTCGGGAAACACCATATATTTT
size: NA; J: TRBJ1-1; V: TRBV11-2; D: NA; CDR3: CASSLESRAFF; DNA: TGTGCCAGCAGCTTAGAAAGTAGGGCTTTCTTT
size: few; J: TRBJ1-1; V: TRBV2; D: NA; CDR3: CASDSVNTEAFF; DNA: TGTGCCAGCGACAGCGTGAACACTGAAGCTTTCTTT
size: NA; J: TRBJ2-4; V: TRBV11-2; D: NA; CDR3: CASSLGPGLAKNIQYF; DNA: TGTGCCAGCAGCTTAGGACCAGGCCTAGCCAAAAACATTCAGTACTTC
size: NA; J: TRBJ2-7; V: TRBV5-6; D: NA; CDR3: CASSLAQAGLGEQYF; DNA: TGTGCCAGCAGCTTGGCCCAGGCCGGGTTGGGGGAGCAGTACTTC
size: once; J: TRBJ2-6; V: TRBV9; D: TRBD1; CDR3: CASSGQGPGANVLTF; DNA: TGTGCCAGCAGCGGACAGGGACCTGGGGCCAACGTCCTGACTTTC
size: NA; J: TRBJ1-1; V: TRBV30; D: NA; CDR3: CAWSSGGEAFF; DNA: TGTGCCTGGAGTAGCGGGGGGGAAGCTTTCTTT
size: NA; J: TRBJ2-3; V: TRBV6-1; D: NA; CDR3: CAGGSPDTQYF; DNA: TGTGCCGGGGGAAGCCCAGATACGCAGTATTTT
size: NA; J: TRBJ1-2; V: TRBV6-6; D: NA; CDR3: CASSYGQAGYGYTF; DNA: TGTGCCAGCAGTTACGGGCAGGCAGGGTATGGCTACACCTTC
size: NA; J: TRBJ1-1; V: TRBV4-1; D: NA; CDR3: CASSPSGTGNTEAFF; DNA: TGCGCCAGCAGCCCCTCCGGGACGGGGAACACTGAAGCTTTCTTT
size: NA; J: TRBJ2-6; V: TRBV13; D: TRBD1; CDR3: CASSGAGTGVTGANVLTF; DNA: TGTGCCAGCAGCGGAGCCGGGACAGGGGTCACTGGGGCCAACGTCCTGACTTTC
size: NA; J: TRBJ1-5; V: TRBV19; D: NA; CDR3: CASRAGYSNQPQHF; DNA: TGTGCCAGTCGAGCCGGATATAGCAATCAGCCCCAGCATTTT
size: NA; J: TRBJ2-1; V: TRBV7-3; D: TRBD2; CDR3: CASSLIAGDGYNEQFF; DNA: TGTGCCAGCAGCTTAATAGCGGGAGACGGCTACAATGAGCAGTTCTTC
size: NA; J: TRBJ2-5; V: TRBV7-9; D: NA; CDR3: CASSLGLRETQYF; DNA: TGTGCCAGCAGCTTAGGGCTAAGAGAGACCCAGTACTTC